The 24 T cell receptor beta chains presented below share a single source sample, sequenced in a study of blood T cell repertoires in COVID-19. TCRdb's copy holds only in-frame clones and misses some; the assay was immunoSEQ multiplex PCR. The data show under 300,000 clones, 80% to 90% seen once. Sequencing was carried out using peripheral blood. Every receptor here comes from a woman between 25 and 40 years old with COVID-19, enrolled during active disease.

Written as DNA, the CDR3 is TGTGCCAGCAGTGAGGTAGCGGGGGGGAATACGCAGTATTTT. Translated, it gives CASSEVAGGNTQYF. The chain employs TRBV2 and TRBJ2-3, with 11 bases that match TRBD2. The V and J ends lost 3 bases and 7 bases, in that order; junction bases with no gene match: 3. Germline CDR1 is SNHLY and CDR2 is FYNNEI. The CDR3 runs to 14 residues.

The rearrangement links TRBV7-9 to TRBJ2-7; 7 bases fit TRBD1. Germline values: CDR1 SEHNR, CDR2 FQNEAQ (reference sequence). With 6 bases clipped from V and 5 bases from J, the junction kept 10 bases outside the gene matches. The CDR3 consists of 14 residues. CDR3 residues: CASSSGTVPHEQYF. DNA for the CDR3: TGTGCCAGCAGTTCCGGGACAGTCCCCCACGAGCAGTACTTC.

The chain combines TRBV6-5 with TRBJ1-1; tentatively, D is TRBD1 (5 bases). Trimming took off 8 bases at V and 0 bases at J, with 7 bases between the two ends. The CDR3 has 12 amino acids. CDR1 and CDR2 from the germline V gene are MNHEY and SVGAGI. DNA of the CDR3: TGTGCCAGCGGACATTTGAACACTGAAGCTTTCTTT. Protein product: CASGHLNTEAFF.

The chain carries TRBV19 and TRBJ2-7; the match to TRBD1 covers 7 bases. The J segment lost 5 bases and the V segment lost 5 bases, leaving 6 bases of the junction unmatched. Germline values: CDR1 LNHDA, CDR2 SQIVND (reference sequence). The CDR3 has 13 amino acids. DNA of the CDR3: TGTGCCAGTAGTCAGGGGGTTTTGGACGAGCAGTACTTC. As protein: CASSQGVLDEQYF. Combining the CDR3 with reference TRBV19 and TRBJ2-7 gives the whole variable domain DGGITQSPKYLFRKEGQNVTLSCEQNLNHDAMYWYRQDPGQGLRLIYYSQIVNDFQKGDIAEGYSVSREKKESFPLTVTSAQKNPTAFYLCASSQGVLDEQYFGPGTRLTVT.

The CDR3 DNA follows: TGTGCCAGCAGCCAAGAGGCTCGGGTACCTTTTTTTCCTAACTATGGCTACACCTTC. Protein sequence: CASSQEARVPFFPNYGYTF. This chain uses TRBV3-1 (or the pseudogene TRBV3-2) with TRBJ1-2; D is unclear. V was cut by 0 bases and J by 0 bases, with 20 bases left in between. Germline V gives CDR1 LGHDT, CDR2 YNNKEL (reference sequence). The CDR3 has 19 amino acids.

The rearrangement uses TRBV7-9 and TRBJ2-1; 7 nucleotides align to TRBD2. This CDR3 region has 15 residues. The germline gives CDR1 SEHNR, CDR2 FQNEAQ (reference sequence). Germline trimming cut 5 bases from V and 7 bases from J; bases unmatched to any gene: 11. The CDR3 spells CASSHWVAGVNEQFF. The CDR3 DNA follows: TGTGCCAGCAGCCACTGGGTGGCGGGGGTTAATGAGCAGTTCTTC.

CDR3 region: CASRGGGLNTGELFF. The CDR3 DNA reads TGTGCCAGCAGGGGCGGGGGGCTGAACACCGGGGAGCTGTTTTTT. The rearrangement uses TRBV6-5 and TRBJ2-2, with TRBD2 identical over 8 bases. V gave up 6 bases and J gave up 1 base; unmatched junction bases: 4. Germline V gene lookup returns CDR1 MNHEY and CDR2 SVGAGI. This CDR3 contains 15 residues.

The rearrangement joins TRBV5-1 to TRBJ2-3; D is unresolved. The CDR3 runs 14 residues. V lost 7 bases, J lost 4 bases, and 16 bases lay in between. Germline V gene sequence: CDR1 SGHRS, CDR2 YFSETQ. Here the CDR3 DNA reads TGCGCCAGCGCCCCCTTATCAGTCGCAGATACGCAGTATTTT. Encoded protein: CASAPLSVADTQYF.

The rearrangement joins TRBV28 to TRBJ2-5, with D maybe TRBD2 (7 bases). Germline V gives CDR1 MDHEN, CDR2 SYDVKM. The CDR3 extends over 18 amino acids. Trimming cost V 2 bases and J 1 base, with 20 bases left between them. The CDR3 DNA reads TGTGCCAGCAGTTTACAGGGGAGGGGCGGGGGCCCCCAAGAGACCCAGTACTTC. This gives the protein CASSLQGRGGGPQETQYF.

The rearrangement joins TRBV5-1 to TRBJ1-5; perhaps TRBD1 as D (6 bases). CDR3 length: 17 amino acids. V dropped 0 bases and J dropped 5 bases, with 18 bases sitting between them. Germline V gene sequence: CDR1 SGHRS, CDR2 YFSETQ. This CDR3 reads CASSLEVQEGGDQPQHF. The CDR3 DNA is TGCGCCAGCAGCTTGGAGGTCCAGGAGGGGGGGGATCAGCCCCAGCATTTT. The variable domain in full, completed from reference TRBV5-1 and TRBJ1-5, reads KAGVTQTPRYLIKTRGQQVTLSCSPISGHRSVSWYQQTPGQGLQFLFEYFSETQRNKGNFPGRFSGRQFSNSRSEMNVSTLELGDSALYLCASSLEVQEGGDQPQHFGDGTRLSIL.

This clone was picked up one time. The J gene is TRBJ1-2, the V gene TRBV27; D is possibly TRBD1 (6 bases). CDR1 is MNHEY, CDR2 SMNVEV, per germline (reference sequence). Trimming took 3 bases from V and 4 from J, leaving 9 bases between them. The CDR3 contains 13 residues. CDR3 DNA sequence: TGTGCCAGCAGTTTGACAGGCCCCTATGGCTACACCTTC. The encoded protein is CASSLTGPYGYTF.

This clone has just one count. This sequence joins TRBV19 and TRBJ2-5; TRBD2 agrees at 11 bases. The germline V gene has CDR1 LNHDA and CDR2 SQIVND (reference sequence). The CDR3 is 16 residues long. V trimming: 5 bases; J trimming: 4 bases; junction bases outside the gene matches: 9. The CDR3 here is CASSPPIAGGLETQYF. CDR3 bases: TGTGCCAGTAGTCCCCCAATAGCGGGGGGGCTAGAGACCCAGTACTTC. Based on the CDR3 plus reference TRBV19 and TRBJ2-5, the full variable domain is DGGITQSPKYLFRKEGQNVTLSCEQNLNHDAMYWYRQDPGQGLRLIYYSQIVNDFQKGDIAEGYSVSREKKESFPLTVTSAQKNPTAFYLCASSPPIAGGLETQYFGPGTRLLVL.

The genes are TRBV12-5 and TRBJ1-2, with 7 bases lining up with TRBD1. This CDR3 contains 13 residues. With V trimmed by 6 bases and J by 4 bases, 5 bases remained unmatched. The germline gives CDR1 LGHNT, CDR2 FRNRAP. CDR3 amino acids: CASGQQGSYGYTF. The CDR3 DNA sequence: TGTGCTAGTGGGCAACAGGGGAGCTATGGCTACACCTTC.

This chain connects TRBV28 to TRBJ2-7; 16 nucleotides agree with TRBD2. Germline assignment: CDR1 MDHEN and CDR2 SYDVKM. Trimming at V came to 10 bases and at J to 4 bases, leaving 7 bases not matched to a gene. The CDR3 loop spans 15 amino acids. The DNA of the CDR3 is TGTGCCATACTGGGACTAGCGGGGGGGTCGTACGAGCAGTACTTC. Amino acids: CAILGLAGGSYEQYF.

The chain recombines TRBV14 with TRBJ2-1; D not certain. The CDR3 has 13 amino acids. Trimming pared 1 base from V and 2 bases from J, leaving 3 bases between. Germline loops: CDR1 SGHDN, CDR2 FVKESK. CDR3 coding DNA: TGTGCCAGCAGCCAAGTCGCCTACAATGAGCAGTTCTTC. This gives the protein CASSQVAYNEQFF.

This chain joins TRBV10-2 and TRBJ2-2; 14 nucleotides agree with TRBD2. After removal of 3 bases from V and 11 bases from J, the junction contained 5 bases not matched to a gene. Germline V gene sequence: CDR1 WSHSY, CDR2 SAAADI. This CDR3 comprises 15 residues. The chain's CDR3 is CASSDRTSGGLELFF. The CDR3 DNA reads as TGCGCCAGCAGTGATAGGACTAGCGGGGGGCTCGAGCTGTTTTTT.

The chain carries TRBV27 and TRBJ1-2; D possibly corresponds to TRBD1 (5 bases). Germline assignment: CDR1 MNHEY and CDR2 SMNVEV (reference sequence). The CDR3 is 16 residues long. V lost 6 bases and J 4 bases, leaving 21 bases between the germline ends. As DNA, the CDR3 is TGTGCCAGCAGGCCTCTCCCGGGACTGGGGGGCTATGGCTACACCTTC. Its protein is CASRPLPGLGGYGYTF.

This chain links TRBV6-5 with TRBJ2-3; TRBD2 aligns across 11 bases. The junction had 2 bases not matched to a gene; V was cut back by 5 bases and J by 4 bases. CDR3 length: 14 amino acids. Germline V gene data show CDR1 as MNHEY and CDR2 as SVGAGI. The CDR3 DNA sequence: TGTGCCAGCAGTCTGGGACTAGCGGCAGATACGCAGTATTTT. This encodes CASSLGLAADTQYF.

CDR3: CSVRKDFNTEAFF. For the CDR3, the DNA is TGCAGCGTCCGAAAGGACTTCAACACTGAAGCTTTCTTT. The J gene is TRBJ1-1, the V gene TRBV29-1; D ambiguous. This CDR3 has 13 residues. Trimming took 6 bases from V and 2 from J, leaving 13 bases between them. CDR1 and CDR2 (germline): SQVTM, ANQGSEA.

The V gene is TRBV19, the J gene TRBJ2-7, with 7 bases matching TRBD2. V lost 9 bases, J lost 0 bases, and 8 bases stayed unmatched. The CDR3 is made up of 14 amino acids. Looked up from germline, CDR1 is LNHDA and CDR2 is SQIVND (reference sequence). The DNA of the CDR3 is TGTGCCAGCAGTCACGGGGGGAGCTCCTACGAGCAGTACTTC. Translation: CASSHGGSSYEQYF.

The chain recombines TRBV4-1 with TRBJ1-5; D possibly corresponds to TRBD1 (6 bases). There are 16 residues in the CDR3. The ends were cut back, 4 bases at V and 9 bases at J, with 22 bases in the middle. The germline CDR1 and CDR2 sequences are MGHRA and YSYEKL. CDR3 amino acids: CASSPYRDNRRAPQHF. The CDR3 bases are TGCGCCAGCAGCCCATACCGGGACAACCGTAGGGCGCCCCAGCATTTT.

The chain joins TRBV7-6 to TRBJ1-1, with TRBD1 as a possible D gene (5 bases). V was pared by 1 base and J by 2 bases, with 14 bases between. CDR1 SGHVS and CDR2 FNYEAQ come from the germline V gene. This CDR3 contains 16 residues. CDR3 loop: CASSLEGTGSNTEAFF. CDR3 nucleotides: TGTGCCAGCAGCTTAGAGGGGACTGGAAGTAACACTGAAGCTTTCTTT.

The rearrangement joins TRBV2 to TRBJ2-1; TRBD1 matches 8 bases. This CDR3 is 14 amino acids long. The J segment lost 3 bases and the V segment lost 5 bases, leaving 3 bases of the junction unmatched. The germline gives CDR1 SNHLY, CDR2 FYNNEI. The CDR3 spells CASSPGTGYNEQFF. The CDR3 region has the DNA TGTGCCAGCAGTCCGGGGACAGGCTACAATGAGCAGTTCTTC.

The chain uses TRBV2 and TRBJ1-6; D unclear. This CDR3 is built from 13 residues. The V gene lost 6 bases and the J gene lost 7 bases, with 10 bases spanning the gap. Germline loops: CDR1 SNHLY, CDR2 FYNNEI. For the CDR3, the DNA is TGTGCCAGCAGGCCCGAACAGAATTCACCCCTCCACTTT. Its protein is CASRPEQNSPLHF.